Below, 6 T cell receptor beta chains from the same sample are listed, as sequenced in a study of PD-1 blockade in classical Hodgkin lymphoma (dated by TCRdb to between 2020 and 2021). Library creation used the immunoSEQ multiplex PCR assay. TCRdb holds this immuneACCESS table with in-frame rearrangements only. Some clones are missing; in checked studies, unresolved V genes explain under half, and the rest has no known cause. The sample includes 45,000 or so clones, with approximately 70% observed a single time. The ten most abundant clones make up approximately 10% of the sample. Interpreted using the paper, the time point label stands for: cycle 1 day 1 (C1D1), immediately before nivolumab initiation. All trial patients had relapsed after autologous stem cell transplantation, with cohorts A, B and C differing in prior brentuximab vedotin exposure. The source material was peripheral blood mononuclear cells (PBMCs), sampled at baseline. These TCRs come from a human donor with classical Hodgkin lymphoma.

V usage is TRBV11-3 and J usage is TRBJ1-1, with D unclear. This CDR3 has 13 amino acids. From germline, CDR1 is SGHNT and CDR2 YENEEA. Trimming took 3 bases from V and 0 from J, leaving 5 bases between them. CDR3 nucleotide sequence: TGTGCCAGCAGCTTTTCGGTGAACACTGAAGCTTTCTTT. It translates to CASSFSVNTEAFF.

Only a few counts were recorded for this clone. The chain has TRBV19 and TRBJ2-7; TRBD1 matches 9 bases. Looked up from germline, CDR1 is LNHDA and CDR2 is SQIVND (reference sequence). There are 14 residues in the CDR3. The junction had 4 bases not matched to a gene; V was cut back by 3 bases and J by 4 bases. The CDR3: CASSIGTGKYEQYF. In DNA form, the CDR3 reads TGTGCCAGTAGTATTGGGACAGGGAAGTACGAGCAGTACTTC.

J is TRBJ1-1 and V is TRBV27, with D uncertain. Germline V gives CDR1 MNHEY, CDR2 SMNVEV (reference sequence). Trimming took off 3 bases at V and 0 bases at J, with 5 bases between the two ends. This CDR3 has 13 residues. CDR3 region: CASSFQLNTEAFF. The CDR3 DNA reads TGTGCCAGCAGTTTTCAGCTGAACACTGAAGCTTTCTTT.

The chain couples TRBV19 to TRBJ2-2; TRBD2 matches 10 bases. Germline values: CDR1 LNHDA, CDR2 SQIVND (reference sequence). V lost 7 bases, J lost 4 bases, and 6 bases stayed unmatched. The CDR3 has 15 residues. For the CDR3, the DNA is TGTGCCAGTATTGCCAGCGGGGGGGCCACCGGGGAGCTGTTTTTT. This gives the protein CASIASGGATGELFF.

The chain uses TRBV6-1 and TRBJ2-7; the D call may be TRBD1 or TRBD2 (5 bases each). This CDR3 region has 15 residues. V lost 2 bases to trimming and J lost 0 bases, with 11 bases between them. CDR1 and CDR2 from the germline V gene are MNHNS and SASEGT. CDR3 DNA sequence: TGTGCCAGCAGTGAACGGGGCGAATTCTCCTACGAGCAGTACTTC. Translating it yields CASSERGEFSYEQYF.

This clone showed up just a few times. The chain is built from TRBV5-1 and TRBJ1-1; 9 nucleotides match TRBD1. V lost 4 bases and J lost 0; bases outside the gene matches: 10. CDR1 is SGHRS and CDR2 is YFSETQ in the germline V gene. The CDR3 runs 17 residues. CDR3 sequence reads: CASSQVPGQGLNTEAFF. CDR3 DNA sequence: TGCGCCAGCAGCCAAGTCCCGGGACAGGGACTGAACACTGAAGCTTTCTTT.